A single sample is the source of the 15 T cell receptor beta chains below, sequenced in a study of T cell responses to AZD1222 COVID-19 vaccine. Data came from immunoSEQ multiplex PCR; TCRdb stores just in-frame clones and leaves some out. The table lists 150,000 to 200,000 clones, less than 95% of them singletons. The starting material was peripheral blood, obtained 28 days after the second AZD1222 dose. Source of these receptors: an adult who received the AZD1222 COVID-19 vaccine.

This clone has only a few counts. The CDR3 bases are TGTGCCAGCAGCCGTACATCGGGGCAGGCCTGGAGTTACGAGCAGTACTTC. It codes for CASSRTSGQAWSYEQYF. The chain employs TRBV11-2 and TRBJ2-7; either TRBD1 or TRBD2 may fit D (5 bases each). Germline V gene sequence: CDR1 SGHAT, CDR2 FQNNGV. The CDR3 runs to 17 residues. V was pared by 5 bases and J by 4 bases, with 24 bases between.

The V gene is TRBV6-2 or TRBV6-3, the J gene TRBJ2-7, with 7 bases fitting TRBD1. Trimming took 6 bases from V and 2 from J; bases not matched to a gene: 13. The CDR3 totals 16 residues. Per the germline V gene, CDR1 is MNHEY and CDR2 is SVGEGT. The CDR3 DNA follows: TGTGCCAGCAGCCGTCCTCAAGCCGACAGGGCCTACGAGCAGTACTTC. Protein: CASSRPQADRAYEQYF.

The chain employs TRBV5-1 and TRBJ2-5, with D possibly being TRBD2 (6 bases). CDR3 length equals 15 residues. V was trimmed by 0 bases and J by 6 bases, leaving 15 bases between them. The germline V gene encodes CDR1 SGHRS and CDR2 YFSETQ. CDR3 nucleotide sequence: TGCGCCAGCAGCTTGGGGCAGGCCCTAGCGAAGACCCAGTACTTC. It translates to CASSLGQALAKTQYF. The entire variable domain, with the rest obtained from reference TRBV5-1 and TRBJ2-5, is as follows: KAGVTQTPRYLIKTRGQQVTLSCSPISGHRSVSWYQQTPGQGLQFLFEYFSETQRNKGNFPGRFSGRQFSNSRSEMNVSTLELGDSALYLCASSLGQALAKTQYFGPGTRLLVL.

CDR3 bases: TGTGCCAGCAGTTCATTATCTCCAGGCAGCACCGGGGAGCTGTTTTTT. It translates to CASSSLSPGSTGELFF. The chain recombines TRBV28 with TRBJ2-2; no firm D call. The CDR3 totals 16 residues. Germline values: CDR1 MDHEN, CDR2 SYDVKM. The V gene lost 4 bases and the J gene lost 4 bases, with 16 bases spanning the gap.

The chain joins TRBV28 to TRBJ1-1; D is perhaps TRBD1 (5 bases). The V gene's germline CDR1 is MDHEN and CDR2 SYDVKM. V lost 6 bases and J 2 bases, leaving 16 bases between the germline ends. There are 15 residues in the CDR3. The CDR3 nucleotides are TGTGCCAGCAGAACACACAGGCCCGATAACACTGAAGCTTTCTTT. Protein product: CASRTHRPDNTEAFF.

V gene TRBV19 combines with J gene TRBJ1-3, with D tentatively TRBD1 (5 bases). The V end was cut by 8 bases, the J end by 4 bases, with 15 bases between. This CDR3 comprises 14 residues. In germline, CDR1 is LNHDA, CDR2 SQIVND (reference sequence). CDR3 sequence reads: CASSNGGFGNTIYF. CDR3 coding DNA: TGTGCCAGTTCGAACGGGGGTTTCGGAAACACCATATATTTT.

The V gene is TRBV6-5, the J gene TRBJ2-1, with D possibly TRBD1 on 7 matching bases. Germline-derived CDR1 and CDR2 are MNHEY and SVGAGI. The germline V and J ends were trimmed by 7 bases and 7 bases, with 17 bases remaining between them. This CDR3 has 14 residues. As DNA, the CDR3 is TGTGCCAGCAATCGACAGGGACTCGGGAATGAGCAGTTCTTC. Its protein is CASNRQGLGNEQFF.

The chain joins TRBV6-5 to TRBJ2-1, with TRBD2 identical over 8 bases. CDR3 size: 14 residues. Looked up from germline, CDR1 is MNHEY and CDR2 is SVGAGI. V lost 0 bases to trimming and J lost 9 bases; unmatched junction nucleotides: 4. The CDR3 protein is CASSYSGGVGEQFF. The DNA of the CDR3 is TGTGCCAGCAGTTACTCCGGGGGGGTGGGTGAGCAGTTCTTC.

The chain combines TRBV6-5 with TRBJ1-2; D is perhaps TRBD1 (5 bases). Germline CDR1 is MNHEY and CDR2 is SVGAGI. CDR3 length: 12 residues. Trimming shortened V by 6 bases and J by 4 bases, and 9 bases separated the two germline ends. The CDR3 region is CASRTEPYGYTF. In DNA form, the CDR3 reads TGTGCCAGCAGGACAGAGCCCTATGGCTACACCTTC.

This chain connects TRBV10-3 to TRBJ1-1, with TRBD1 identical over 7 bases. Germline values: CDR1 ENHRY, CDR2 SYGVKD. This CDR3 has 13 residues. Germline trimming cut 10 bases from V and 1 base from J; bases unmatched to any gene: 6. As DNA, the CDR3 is TGTGCCACTTCGACAGGGCAGAACACTGAAGCTTTCTTT. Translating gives CATSTGQNTEAFF.

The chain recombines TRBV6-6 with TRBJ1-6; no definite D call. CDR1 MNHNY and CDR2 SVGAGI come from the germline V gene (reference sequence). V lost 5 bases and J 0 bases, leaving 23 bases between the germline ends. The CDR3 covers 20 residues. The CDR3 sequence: CASSRNSNVGFSSYNSPLHF. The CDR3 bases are TGTGCCAGCAGTCGAAACTCCAACGTAGGGTTTAGCTCCTATAATTCACCCCTCCACTTT.

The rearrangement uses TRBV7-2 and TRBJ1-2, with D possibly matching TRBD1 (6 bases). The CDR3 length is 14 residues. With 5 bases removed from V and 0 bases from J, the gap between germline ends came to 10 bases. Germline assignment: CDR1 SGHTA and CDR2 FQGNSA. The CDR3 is CASSPRTANYGYTF. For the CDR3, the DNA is TGTGCCAGCAGCCCGAGGACAGCTAACTATGGCTACACCTTC.

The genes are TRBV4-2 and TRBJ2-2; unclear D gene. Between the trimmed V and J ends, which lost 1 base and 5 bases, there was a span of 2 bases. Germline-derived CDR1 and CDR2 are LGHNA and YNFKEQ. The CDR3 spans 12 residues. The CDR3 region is CASSQGTGELFF. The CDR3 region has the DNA TGTGCCAGCAGCCAAGGGACCGGGGAGCTGTTTTTT.

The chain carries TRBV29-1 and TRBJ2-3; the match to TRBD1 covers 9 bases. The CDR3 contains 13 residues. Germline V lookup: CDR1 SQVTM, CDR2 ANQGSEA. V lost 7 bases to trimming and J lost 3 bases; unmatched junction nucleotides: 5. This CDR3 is CSAGTGLTDTQYF. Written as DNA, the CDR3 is TGCAGCGCCGGGACAGGGTTGACAGATACGCAGTATTTT.

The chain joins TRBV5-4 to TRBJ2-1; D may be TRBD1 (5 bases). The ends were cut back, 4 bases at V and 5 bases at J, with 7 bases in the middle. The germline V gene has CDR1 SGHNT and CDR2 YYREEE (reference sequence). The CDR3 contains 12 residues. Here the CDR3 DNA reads TGTGCCAGCAGCGACAGTAACAATGAGCAGTTCTTC. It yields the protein CASSDSNNEQFF.